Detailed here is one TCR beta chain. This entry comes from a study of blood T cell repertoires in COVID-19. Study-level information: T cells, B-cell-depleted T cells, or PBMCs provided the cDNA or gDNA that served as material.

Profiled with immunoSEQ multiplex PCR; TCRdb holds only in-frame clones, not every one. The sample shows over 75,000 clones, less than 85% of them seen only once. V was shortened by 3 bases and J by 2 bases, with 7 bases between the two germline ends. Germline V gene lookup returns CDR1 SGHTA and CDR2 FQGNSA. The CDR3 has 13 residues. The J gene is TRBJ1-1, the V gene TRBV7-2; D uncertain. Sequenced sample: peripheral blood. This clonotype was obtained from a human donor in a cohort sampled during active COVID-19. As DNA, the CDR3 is TGTGCCAGCAGCTTTGGGCGTAACACTGAAGCTTTCTTT. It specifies CASSFGRNTEAFF.